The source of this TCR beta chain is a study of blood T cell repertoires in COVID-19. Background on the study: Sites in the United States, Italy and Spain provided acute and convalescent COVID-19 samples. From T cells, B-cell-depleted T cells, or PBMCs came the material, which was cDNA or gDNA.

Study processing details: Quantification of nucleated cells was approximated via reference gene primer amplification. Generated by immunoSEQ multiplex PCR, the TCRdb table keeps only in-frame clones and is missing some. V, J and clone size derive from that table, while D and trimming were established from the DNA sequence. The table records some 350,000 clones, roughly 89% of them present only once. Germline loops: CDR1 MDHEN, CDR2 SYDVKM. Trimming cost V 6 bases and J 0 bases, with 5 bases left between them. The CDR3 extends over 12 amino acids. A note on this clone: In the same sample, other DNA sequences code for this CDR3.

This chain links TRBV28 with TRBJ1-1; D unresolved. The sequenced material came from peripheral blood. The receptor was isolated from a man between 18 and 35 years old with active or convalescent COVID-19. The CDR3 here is CASSPLNTEAFF. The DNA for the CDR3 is TGTGCCAGCAGCCCCTTGAACACTGAAGCTTTCTTT.